Listed here are 17 T cell receptor beta chains from one sample, sequenced in a study of cytomegalovirus exposure and HLA in healthy donors. PCR was performed using 60 Vbeta and 13 Jbeta primers. The assay was immunoSEQ multiplex PCR, and TCRdb's table has in-frame clones only and misses some. This sample has 100,000 to 150,000 clones, with around three quarters found just once. The specimen sequenced was PBMCs. The source is a woman between 45 and 65 years old in good health and CMV-seronegative.

J is TRBJ2-3 and V is TRBV5-4; TRBD2 matches at 10 bases. V was clipped by 0 bases and J by 8 bases; unmatched bases: 9. This CDR3 contains 16 residues. Germline V gives CDR1 SGHNT, CDR2 YYREEE (reference sequence). The CDR3 here is CASSLDASGSLGTQYF. CDR3 bases: TGTGCCAGCAGCTTGGATGCTAGCGGGAGCTTGGGTACGCAGTATTTT.

CDR3 in amino acids: CASSLSIPVREKLFF. CDR3 bases: TGTGCCAGCAGTTTATCGATCCCCGTCCGGGAAAAACTGTTTTTT. The gene calls are TRBV27 and TRBJ1-4; no reliable D call. CDR1 is MNHEY, CDR2 SMNVEV, per germline (reference sequence). V was cut by 0 bases and J by 8 bases, with 13 bases left in between. This CDR3 region has 15 residues.

The chain recombines TRBV9 with TRBJ1-5; D is unresolved. This CDR3 has 14 amino acids. Trimming cost V 2 bases and J 3 bases, with 9 bases left between them. Per the germline V gene, CDR1 is SGDLS and CDR2 is YYNGEE. CDR3 sequence reads: CASSVSGINQPQHF. CDR3 nucleotide sequence: TGTGCCAGCAGCGTCTCGGGGATCAATCAGCCCCAGCATTTT.

Notes on this clone: Other DNA sequences in the sample encode the same CDR3. V gene TRBV5-1 combines with J gene TRBJ2-3, with D possibly being TRBD2 (5 bases). With 0 bases removed from V and 3 bases from J, the gap between germline ends came to 11 bases. The length of the CDR3 is 15 residues. Germline CDR1 and CDR2: SGHRS and YFSETQ. CDR3: CASSLAGLGTDTQYF. The CDR3 region has the DNA TGCGCCAGCAGCTTGGCGGGATTGGGAACAGATACGCAGTATTTT.

The chain combines TRBV14 with TRBJ2-3; TRBD2 aligns across 9 bases. The germline CDR1 and CDR2 sequences are SGHDN and FVKESK. The junction had 8 bases not matched to a gene; V was cut back by 0 bases and J by 4 bases. This CDR3 spans 17 amino acids. The CDR3 reads CASSQDRAGGPPDTQYF. DNA of the CDR3: TGTGCCAGCAGCCAAGATAGGGCGGGAGGGCCCCCAGATACGCAGTATTTT.

V gene TRBV4-1 combines with J gene TRBJ1-3, with D uncertain. This CDR3 contains 17 residues. Germline V gene data show CDR1 as MGHRA and CDR2 as YSYEKL. The V and J ends lost 1 base and 3 bases respectively, with 16 bases between them. The CDR3 DNA reads as TGCGCCAGCAGCCAAGGTCCCGCCCGGGGTAATGGAAACACCATATATTTT. Protein product: CASSQGPARGNGNTIYF.

The genes are TRBV6-1 and TRBJ2-5, with a possible D match to TRBD2 (5 bases). CDR1 is MNHNS and CDR2 is SASEGT in the germline V gene. The CDR3 loop spans 13 amino acids. The V gene lost 3 bases and the J gene lost 5 bases, with 10 bases spanning the gap. The CDR3 loop reads CASSDGSKETQYF. DNA for the CDR3: TGTGCCAGCAGTGATGGGAGTAAGGAGACCCAGTACTTC.

The chain has TRBV4-1 and TRBJ1-5; D uncertain. The germline V and J ends were trimmed by 2 bases and 0 bases, with 2 bases remaining between them. This CDR3 region has 13 residues. Per germline, CDR1 MGHRA and CDR2 YSYEKL. The chain's CDR3 is CASSQYSNQPQHF. The CDR3 DNA is TGCGCCAGCAGCCAATATAGCAATCAGCCCCAGCATTTT.

The gene calls are TRBV29-1 and TRBJ2-1; D possibly corresponds to TRBD1 (6 bases). Germline CDR1 SQVTM, CDR2 ANQGSEA. CDR3 size: 12 residues. The V and J ends lost 7 bases and 5 bases respectively, with 12 bases between them. The CDR3 here is CSAGRTDNEQFF. CDR3 nucleotide sequence: TGCAGCGCGGGCAGGACAGACAATGAGCAGTTCTTC.

The chain couples TRBV5-1 to TRBJ2-2, with TRBD1 matching 9 bases. Trimming removed 3 bases from V and 5 bases from J; junction bases left unmatched: 5. This CDR3 has 15 residues. CDR1 and CDR2 from the germline V gene are SGHRS and YFSETQ. CDR3 DNA: TGCGCCAGCAGCTACGGGACAGGGAAGACCGGGGAGCTGTTTTTT. Translated, it gives CASSYGTGKTGELFF. Full variable domain (outside the CDR3, taken from reference TRBV5-1 and TRBJ2-2): KAGVTQTPRYLIKTRGQQVTLSCSPISGHRSVSWYQQTPGQGLQFLFEYFSETQRNKGNFPGRFSGRQFSNSRSEMNVSTLELGDSALYLCASSYGTGKTGELFFGEGSRLTVL.

The V and J genes are TRBV9 and TRBJ2-7; a weak D match, TRBD2 (5 bases). Looked up from germline, CDR1 is SGDLS and CDR2 is YYNGEE. V dropped 0 bases and J dropped 7 bases, with 17 bases sitting between them. This CDR3 has 15 residues. This chain's CDR3 is CASSVEGEVPGEQYF. In DNA, the CDR3 is TGTGCCAGCAGCGTAGAAGGCGAAGTCCCGGGGGAGCAGTACTTC.

V usage is TRBV5-5 and J usage is TRBJ1-3; D is unclear. CDR3 length equals 13 residues. Trimming left V 6 bases short and J 2 bases short, with 9 bases between. CDR1 is SGHKS and CDR2 is YYEKEE in the germline V gene (reference sequence). CDR3 residues: CASKRLPGNTIYF. Written as DNA, the CDR3 is TGTGCCAGCAAGAGGCTTCCTGGAAACACCATATATTTT.

The chain has TRBV7-9 and TRBJ2-7; 8 bases align to TRBD2. CDR1 SEHNR and CDR2 FQNEAQ come from the germline V gene (reference sequence). The junction had 9 bases not matched to a gene; V was cut back by 5 bases and J by 0 bases. This CDR3 region has 16 residues. The CDR3 loop is CASSQARGRSSYEQYF. CDR3 DNA sequence: TGTGCCAGCAGCCAAGCCCGCGGGAGGAGCTCCTACGAGCAGTACTTC. Combining the CDR3 with reference TRBV7-9 and TRBJ2-7 gives the whole variable domain DTGVSQNPRHKITKRGQNVTFRCDPISEHNRLYWYRQTLGQGPEFLTYFQNEAQLEKSRLLSDRFSAERPKGSFSTLEIQRTEQGDSAMYLCASSQARGRSSYEQYFGPGTRLTVT.

The chain recombines TRBV9 with TRBJ2-1, with D possibly matching TRBD2 (5 bases). Germline loops: CDR1 SGDLS, CDR2 YYNGEE. With 3 bases removed from V and 5 bases from J, the gap between germline ends came to 24 bases. The CDR3 consists of 18 residues. In nucleotides, the CDR3 is TGTGCCAGCAGCGGGTACTGGGGAGTAGCCCACCCTAACAATGAGCAGTTCTTC. Protein product: CASSGYWGVAHPNNEQFF.

This chain connects TRBV11-3 to TRBJ1-2, with TRBD1 matching 8 bases. After removal of 1 base from V and 0 bases from J, the junction contained 7 bases not matched to a gene. There are 17 residues in the CDR3. Germline CDR1 is SGHNT and CDR2 is YENEEA. CDR3 bases: TGTGCCAGCAGCTTAGCCGGGACAGGCTACTCTAACTATGGCTACACCTTC. This translates into CASSLAGTGYSNYGYTF.

The chain has TRBV10-3 and TRBJ2-1, with 8 bases identical to TRBD1. The CDR3 sequence is 16 residues long. CDR1 is ENHRY and CDR2 is SYGVKD in the germline V gene. After removal of 5 bases from V and 6 bases from J, the junction contained 12 bases not matched to a gene. CDR3: CAISPQGQGRSNEQFF. The CDR3 DNA reads TGTGCCATCAGTCCCCAAGGACAGGGACGCTCCAATGAGCAGTTCTTC.

V usage is TRBV29-1 and J usage is TRBJ2-1; 8 positions match TRBD2. The CDR3 is 14 residues long. CDR1 and CDR2 from the germline V gene are SQVTM and ANQGSEA. Unmatched junction bases numbered 5, after V lost 5 bases and J lost 2 bases. CDR3 loop: CSVKAGAAYNEQFF. CDR3 nucleotide sequence: TGCAGCGTTAAAGCGGGAGCGGCCTACAATGAGCAGTTCTTC.